This T cell receptor (beta chain) was captured by sequencing in a study of tissue T cells after allogeneic stem cell transplantation. Assay: immunoSEQ multiplex PCR; the TCRdb copy retains only in-frame clones and omits some. The sample lists roughly 8,700 clones; 45% were seen once. On this clone: These gene names are mouse names. The CDR3 end falls 1 residue outside the read, so it is completed with the germline J gene.

The CDR3 has 14 residues. The V gene lost 1 base and the J gene lost 4 bases, with 10 bases spanning the gap. From germline, CDR1 is KGHPV and CDR2 FQNQEV (reference sequence). The time point denotes: mouse harvest day 7 after allogeneic transplant. Each mouse received 10^7 T-cell-depleted marrow cells plus 10^6 splenic CD5+ T cells by tail vein. B6 (H2b) cells into BALB/c (H2d) mice; tissues taken at day 7 or 14. Sequenced input: gut tissue. The receptor was isolated from a female BALB/c mouse given C57BL/6 T cells with graft-versus-host disease after an allogeneic hematopoietic cell transplant. The chain links TRBV26 to TRBJ1-1; tentative D call: TRBD1 (6 bases). Partial CDR3 DNA: TGTGCCAGCAGTCTGTATCAGGGGTCCACAGAAGTCTTC. Amino acids: CASSLYQGSTEVF. The whole CDR3 protein reads CASSLYQGSTEVFF.